This T cell receptor (beta chain) appears in the sequencing data of a study of CD8+CD57+ T cells in acquired aplastic anemia. Template material for TCR beta VDJ and CDR3 profiling consisted of genomic DNA. TCRdb called the reads again in MiXCR, with one record for every CDR3 protein. The top ten hold about 39% of the sample, which has approximately 180,000 distinct CDR3 sequences, about 60% seen once. Trimming removed 2 bases at V and 0 bases at J, with 6 bases between. The CDR3 is 14 amino acids. CDR1 SGHVS and CDR2 FNYEAQ come from the germline V gene. CD8+CD57+ cell expansion, shown by flow cytometry, had occurred in the patients selected for sequencing.

Input material: sorted CD4+, CD8+, or CD8+CD57+ T cells (not recorded which) from PBMCs. The chain uses TRBV7-6 and TRBJ2-3; D gene unclear. This receptor was taken from a human donor with aplastic anemia. The CDR3: CASSLLVSTDTQYF. The CDR3, as DNA: TGTGCCAGCAGCTTATTGGTTAGCACAGATACGCAGTATTTT.